Described below is a single TCR beta chain sequence and its context. Its antigen is unidentified. Per germline, CDR1 SGHAT and CDR2 FQNNGV. The CDR3 is 12 amino acids. V lost 4 bases to trimming and J lost 12 bases, with 13 bases between them. Amplification used 60 Vbeta primers and 13 Jbeta primers. Sequencing used immunoSEQ multiplex PCR; TCRdb keeps in-frame clones, though not all of them. The data contain 150,000 to 200,000 clones, around four fifths of them seen just once; the ten biggest clones take up around 10%. The data are from a study of cytomegalovirus exposure and HLA in healthy donors. Findings of the study overall: The Asian-associated ancestry cluster reportedly had fewer N-insertions than the approximately 670-donor mean in a later analysis. By a later analysis, the bulk of CMV-associated TCR beta chains appeared HLA-restricted. Most TCR sequences were rare, but some public TCRs occurred in many donors. Per published reports, the classifier diagnosed cytomegalovirus status with high specificity and sensitivity.

This TCR came from a man in his fifties or sixties in good health and CMV-seropositive. The genes are TRBV11-2 and TRBJ2-1; TRBD2 might be the D (6 bases). Sequences were obtained from PBMCs. The CDR3 DNA reads as TGTGCCAGCAGCTCCGATATCGGGGGGCAGTTCTTC. Protein sequence: CASSSDIGGQFF.